Each of the 14 T cell receptor beta chains below was sequenced from the same sample in a study of T-cell memory formation after mild COVID-19. TCRdb reanalysed the 5' RACE reads using MiXCR and keeps one entry per CDR3 protein. Among tens of thousands of distinct CDR3 sequences listed, over 15% were seen once. The sequenced material came from PBMCs or a T cell subset sorted from them (not recorded which). Every receptor here comes from an adult woman who had mild COVID-19 (a few samples of this study predate the infection). Cell type and time point are not known.

V gene TRBV20-1 combines with J gene TRBJ2-1; 14 bases line up with TRBD2. This CDR3 is 15 amino acids long. Germline CDR1 reads DFQATT; CDR2 reads SNEGSKA (reference sequence). The ends lost 4 bases at V and 9 bases at J; junction bases unmatched: 8. For the CDR3, the DNA is TGCAGTGCTACAACCGGGACTAGCGGGAGAGGTGAGCAGTTCTTC. It encodes CSATTGTSGRGEQFF.

This chain's CDR3 is CASSVGLAAQETQYF. The CDR3 DNA reads TGTGCCAGCAGCGTGGGGTTGGCGGCCCAAGAGACCCAGTACTTC. The gene calls are TRBV9 and TRBJ2-5; no definite D call. The germline CDR1 and CDR2 sequences are SGDLS and YYNGEE. This CDR3 has 15 amino acids. V shed 2 bases and J shed 1 base, with 12 bases lying between them. Full variable domain (remainder filled in from reference TRBV9 and TRBJ2-5): DSGVTQTPKHLITATGQRVTLRCSPRSGDLSVYWYQQSLDQGLQFLIQYYNGEERAKGNILERFSAQQFPDLHSELNLSSLELGDSALYFCASSVGLAAQETQYFGPGTRLLVL.

This clonotype was found a few times. This rearrangement joins TRBV20-1 to TRBJ1-4; a weak D match, TRBD1 (5 bases). Germline CDR1 and CDR2: DFQATT and SNEGSKA (reference sequence). V was clipped by 0 bases and J by 5 bases, with 13 bases between them. The CDR3 loop spans 15 amino acids. The CDR3 is CSAREPGLTNEKLFF. CDR3 sequence (DNA): TGCAGTGCTAGAGAGCCGGGACTGACAAATGAAAAACTGTTTTTT.

This clonotype was seen a handful of times. V usage is TRBV4-1 and J usage is TRBJ2-1; possible D gene TRBD2, 6 bases. Trimming left V 3 bases short and J 5 bases short, with 14 bases between. This CDR3 has 15 residues. CDR1 and CDR2 (germline): MGHRA, YSYEKL. The CDR3 is CASSQVTLADNEQFF. CDR3 nucleotide sequence: TGCGCCAGCAGCCAGGTAACCTTAGCGGACAATGAGCAGTTCTTC.

The chain recombines TRBV18 with TRBJ2-7; possibly TRBD2 for D (6 bases). V was shortened by 3 bases and J by 0 bases, with 24 bases between the two germline ends. This CDR3 comprises 19 residues. Germline CDR1 reads KGHSH; CDR2 reads LQKENI. CDR3 in DNA: TGTGCCAGCTCACCCCCGCCGGGACTGGACACAATCGTCTCCTACGAGCAGTACTTC. Translated: CASSPPPGLDTIVSYEQYF.

This clonotype appeared a few times. The gene calls are TRBV5-5 and TRBJ2-2; D remains ambiguous. CDR1 and CDR2 (germline): SGHKS, YYEKEE (reference sequence). With 4 bases removed from V and 7 bases from J, the gap between germline ends came to 8 bases. The CDR3 loop spans 12 amino acids. The CDR3 bases are TGTGCCAGCAGCCCTGGGCACGGGGAGCTGTTTTTT. Its translation is CASSPGHGELFF.

This clonotype was seen only a few times. The chain recombines TRBV9 with TRBJ2-3, with D hard to call. The germline V and J ends were trimmed by 0 bases and 5 bases, with 16 bases remaining between them. This CDR3 has 16 residues. Germline assignment: CDR1 SGDLS and CDR2 YYNGEE. The CDR3 loop is CASSVEEPFNGDTQYF. The CDR3 bases are TGTGCCAGCAGCGTAGAAGAGCCTTTCAATGGAGATACGCAGTATTTT.

This sequence joins TRBV7-2 and TRBJ2-1; TRBD1 matches 8 bases. This CDR3 has 14 residues. Germline assignment: CDR1 SGHTA and CDR2 FQGNSA. The junction had 7 bases not matched to a gene; V was cut back by 5 bases and J by 7 bases. CDR3 sequence: CASSPWTGSNEQFF. DNA for the CDR3: TGTGCCAGCAGCCCCTGGACAGGGTCGAATGAGCAGTTCTTC. Using reference TRBV7-2 and TRBJ2-1 for the parts outside the CDR3, the full variable domain is GAGVSQSPSNKVTEKGKDVELRCDPISGHTALYWYRQSLGQGLEFLIYFQGNSAPDKSGLPSDRFSAERTGGSVSTLTIQRTQQEDSAVYLCASSPWTGSNEQFFGPGTRLTVL.

The J gene is TRBJ2-1, the V gene TRBV5-1; no reliable D call. The V and J ends lost 5 bases and 2 bases respectively, with 17 bases between them. This CDR3 is 16 amino acids long. The germline V gene has CDR1 SGHRS and CDR2 YFSETQ. CDR3 amino acids: CASSAGILVTYNEQFF. DNA for the CDR3: TGCGCCAGCAGTGCAGGAATCCTAGTAACCTACAATGAGCAGTTCTTC.

The chain carries TRBV4-1 and TRBJ2-3; TRBD1 matches 8 bases. J was trimmed by 3 bases and V by 0 bases; bases with no gene match: 5. CDR3 size: 16 residues. Germline V lookup: CDR1 MGHRA, CDR2 YSYEKL. CDR3 region: CASSQDRQGATDTQYF. In nucleotides, the CDR3 is TGCGCCAGCAGCCAAGATCGGCAGGGGGCAACAGATACGCAGTATTTT.

The chain couples TRBV4-2 to TRBJ2-5, with 9 bases fitting TRBD1. The CDR3 is 16 amino acids. The junction had 7 bases not matched to a gene; V was cut back by 0 bases and J by 5 bases. From germline, CDR1 is LGHNA and CDR2 YNFKEQ. Here the CDR3 reads CASSQEEGTGSETQYF. The CDR3 region has the DNA TGTGCCAGCAGCCAAGAGGAGGGGACAGGGTCGGAGACCCAGTACTTC.

This clonotype was counted a few times. V is TRBV3-1 and J is TRBJ2-5, with no clear D. V was pared by 0 bases and J by 6 bases, with 14 bases between. The germline V gene has CDR1 LGHDT and CDR2 YNNKEL (reference sequence). The CDR3 is made up of 15 amino acids. CDR3 bases: TGTGCCAGCAGCCAAGATCAAACCAATGGGCAGACCCAGTACTTC. Its protein product is CASSQDQTNGQTQYF.

This clonotype was seen a single time. This chain uses TRBV12-3 or TRBV12-4 with TRBJ2-2, with D perhaps TRBD2 (5 bases). With 3 bases removed from V and 6 bases from J, the gap between germline ends came to 14 bases. CDR3 length: 15 amino acids. DNA of the CDR3: TGTGCCAGCAGTTTCCACGACACAGCGGCCGGGGAGCTGTTTTTT. Encoded protein: CASSFHDTAAGELFF.

This sequence joins TRBV30 and TRBJ1-3; 7 bases match TRBD1. The CDR3 runs to 15 residues. The ends lost 3 bases at V and 5 bases at J; junction bases unmatched: 10. Germline V gene lookup returns CDR1 GTSNPN and CDR2 SVGIG (reference sequence). The CDR3 coding sequence is TGTGCCTGGAGCCAGACAGGGACTGGAAGAAACACCATATATTTT. Its protein is CAWSQTGTGRNTIYF.